Below are 32 T cell receptor beta chains sequenced from a single sample in a study of cytomegalovirus exposure and HLA in healthy donors. PCR was performed using 60 Vbeta and 13 Jbeta primers. The assay was immunoSEQ multiplex PCR, and TCRdb's table has in-frame clones only and misses some. The sample has about 200,000 clones, 82% seen once. What was sequenced was PBMCs. The receptors here all came from a middle-aged woman in good health and CMV-seronegative.

Worth noting for this clone: Within the sample, other DNA sequences also encode this same CDR3. V is TRBV5-1 and J is TRBJ1-1, with D possibly being TRBD1 (6 bases). The germline gives CDR1 SGHRS, CDR2 YFSETQ. V lost 5 bases to trimming and J lost 3 bases, with 14 bases between them. This CDR3 contains 14 residues. The CDR3 coding sequence is TGCGCCAGCAGTCGGGAAACAGGGTACACTGAAGCTTTCTTT. Protein: CASSRETGYTEAFF.

In this sample, this clone turned up once. The genes are TRBV5-1 and TRBJ1-1, with D possibly TRBD1 on 5 matching bases. The ends were cut back, 2 bases at V and 1 base at J, with 15 bases in the middle. The germline CDR1 and CDR2 sequences are SGHRS and YFSETQ. The CDR3 runs to 16 residues. CDR3 nucleotide sequence: TGCGCCAGCAGCTTCTTAGGACACTCAAAGAACACTGAAGCTTTCTTT. It is translated as CASSFLGHSKNTEAFF.

V and J are TRBV12-5 and TRBJ1-1, with no clear D. Germline lookup yields CDR1 LGHNT and CDR2 FRNRAP. The CDR3 has 14 residues. The V and J ends lost 6 bases and 5 bases respectively, with 16 bases between them. The CDR3 is CASGSSRLGTEAFF. CDR3 DNA: TGTGCTAGTGGCTCATCTAGACTTGGGACTGAAGCTTTCTTT.

The chain recombines TRBV4-1 with TRBJ2-7, with TRBD1 identical over 8 bases. Germline V gene sequence: CDR1 MGHRA, CDR2 YSYEKL. This CDR3 contains 13 residues. The V gene end was trimmed by 4 bases and the J gene end by 3 bases; junction bases not matched to a gene: 2. The CDR3 sequence is CASSLGQVYEQYF. The CDR3 nucleotides are TGCGCCAGCAGCCTGGGACAGGTCTACGAGCAGTACTTC.

The chain recombines TRBV19 with TRBJ1-2; D uncertain. Germline loops: CDR1 LNHDA, CDR2 SQIVND (reference sequence). Trimming took 6 bases from V and 4 from J, leaving 18 bases between them. This CDR3 contains 15 residues. CDR3 sequence reads: CASRPLGGRRYGYTF. CDR3 nucleotides: TGTGCCAGTAGGCCCCTCGGCGGAAGACGCTATGGCTACACCTTC. Filled out from reference TRBV19 and TRBJ1-2, the complete variable domain reads DGGITQSPKYLFRKEGQNVTLSCEQNLNHDAMYWYRQDPGQGLRLIYYSQIVNDFQKGDIAEGYSVSREKKESFPLTVTSAQKNPTAFYLCASRPLGGRRYGYTFGSGTRLTVV.

The chain uses TRBV28 and TRBJ1-2; TRBD1 matches 10 bases. The germline V gene encodes CDR1 MDHEN and CDR2 SYDVKM. The CDR3 totals 14 residues. With V trimmed by 5 bases and J by 5 bases, 5 bases remained unmatched. For the CDR3, the DNA is TGTGCCAGCAGTACACCGGGACAGGGGTATGGCTACACCTTC. Protein product: CASSTPGQGYGYTF.

The chain joins TRBV25-1 to TRBJ1-2; D remains unclear. The CDR3 sequence is 15 residues long. V was clipped by 1 base and J by 6 bases, with 15 bases between them. In germline, CDR1 is MGHDK, CDR2 SYGVNS. The chain's CDR3 is CASSEFSRTGDGYTF. The CDR3 nucleotides read TGTGCCAGCAGTGAATTTTCTCGGACCGGGGATGGCTACACCTTC.

The genes are TRBV10-1 and TRBJ2-7; D is possibly TRBD2 (5 bases). CDR1 WNHNN and CDR2 SYGVQD come from the germline V gene (reference sequence). The CDR3 totals 17 residues. The V gene lost 0 bases and the J gene lost 5 bases, with 20 bases spanning the gap. The CDR3 sequence is CASSESGRASFVDEQYF. The CDR3, as DNA: TGCGCCAGCAGTGAGTCTGGTAGGGCTAGCTTCGTCGACGAGCAGTACTTC.

CDR3 nucleotide sequence: TGTGCCAGCAGCCCCGGGATACAGGGGATCCCAAATCAGCCCCAGCATTTT. Translating it yields CASSPGIQGIPNQPQHF. This chain joins TRBV5-8 and TRBJ1-5, with TRBD1 matching over 7 bases. Germline V lookup: CDR1 SGHTS, CDR2 YDEGEE. CDR3 length: 17 amino acids. The V gene end was trimmed by 4 bases and the J gene end by 4 bases; junction bases not matched to a gene: 14.

As DNA, the CDR3 is TGCAGCGTTGAAGAATCGGGTCCCGAGCAGTACTTC. Its translation is CSVEESGPEQYF. J is TRBJ2-7 and V is TRBV29-1; D is undetermined. The CDR3 runs to 12 residues. CDR1 is SQVTM and CDR2 is ANQGSEA in the germline V gene. V was clipped by 0 bases and J by 6 bases, with 9 bases between them.

This chain links TRBV5-1 with TRBJ2-5, with D possibly matching TRBD1 (6 bases). The tail of the sequence fits TRBJ2-7 better, so the J call may be wrong. The CDR3 has 16 residues. CDR1 is SGHRS and CDR2 is YFSETQ in the germline V gene. The CDR3 sequence is CASSFENRAEGYEQYF. DNA of the CDR3: TGCGCCAGCAGCTTCGAAAACAGGGCTGAAGGGTACGAGCAGTACTTC.

This rearrangement joins TRBV7-2 to TRBJ2-1; 8 bases agree with TRBD2. V trimming: 7 bases; J trimming: 6 bases; junction bases outside the gene matches: 8. Germline-derived CDR1 and CDR2 are SGHTA and FQGNSA. This CDR3 has 14 residues. CDR3 residues: CASTPRGGSNEQFF. CDR3 bases: TGTGCCAGCACCCCCCGGGGGGGTTCCAATGAGCAGTTCTTC.

The chain carries TRBV7-9 and TRBJ2-7; D is possibly TRBD2 (7 bases). Germline V gene lookup returns CDR1 SEHNR and CDR2 FQNEAQ (reference sequence). V lost 7 bases to trimming and J lost 7 bases, with 26 bases between them. This CDR3 is 16 amino acids long. CDR3 sequence (DNA): TGTGCCAGCATCCGGGGAGGGGGTGCCCCTTTGGGGGAGCAGTACTTC. It yields the protein CASIRGGGAPLGEQYF. Combining the CDR3 with reference TRBV7-9 and TRBJ2-7 gives the whole variable domain DTGVSQNPRHKITKRGQNVTFRCDPISEHNRLYWYRQTLGQGPEFLTYFQNEAQLEKSRLLSDRFSAERPKGSFSTLEIQRTEQGDSAMYLCASIRGGGAPLGEQYFGPGTRLTVT.

V and J are TRBV2 and TRBJ1-2; weak D call: TRBD1 (5 bases). The V end lost 3 bases, the J end lost 7 bases, and 12 bases lay between the germline ends. The CDR3 is made up of 13 amino acids. Germline V gene sequence: CDR1 SNHLY, CDR2 FYNNEI. CDR3 residues: CASSDKGAFGYTF. CDR3 nucleotide sequence: TGTGCCAGCAGTGATAAAGGGGCGTTTGGCTACACCTTC.

This sequence joins TRBV9 and TRBJ1-1; no definite D call. The CDR3 length is 12 residues. Germline CDR1 SGDLS, CDR2 YYNGEE. V lost 0 bases and J 8 bases, leaving 8 bases between the germline ends. In nucleotides, the CDR3 is TGTGCCAGCAGCGTAGAGGCAGGAGAAGCTTTCTTT. This encodes CASSVEAGEAFF.

This sequence joins TRBV7-9 and TRBJ2-3; 9 bases fit TRBD2. The CDR3 loop spans 18 amino acids. Germline-derived CDR1 and CDR2 are SEHNR and FQNEAQ (reference sequence). The J segment lost 0 bases and the V segment lost 1 base, leaving 8 bases of the junction unmatched. In DNA, the CDR3 is TGTGCCAGCAGCTTAGGAGGGGTCCTAGCGGGGAGCACAGATACGCAGTATTTT. Its protein is CASSLGGVLAGSTDTQYF.

The gene calls are TRBV18 and TRBJ1-1, with a weak D call TRBD1 (5 bases). The germline V gene encodes CDR1 KGHSH and CDR2 LQKENI. The CDR3 covers 16 residues. Trimming took 3 bases from V and 5 from J, leaving 19 bases between them. This chain's CDR3 is CASSPTGRTVGTEAFF. CDR3 nucleotide sequence: TGTGCCAGCTCACCCACAGGTCGGACGGTGGGGACTGAAGCTTTCTTT.

V gene TRBV5-1 combines with J gene TRBJ2-5, with a tentative D call TRBD1 (6 bases). V was clipped by 6 bases and J by 1 base, with 13 bases between them. Germline lookup yields CDR1 SGHRS and CDR2 YFSETQ. The CDR3 runs to 14 residues. The CDR3 bases are TGCGCCAGCACTAAGGGGGAGCTCCAAGAGACCCAGTACTTC. Protein: CASTKGELQETQYF.

Only one count was recorded for this clone. This chain uses TRBV7-9 with TRBJ2-7; TRBD1 matches at 8 bases. The germline V gene has CDR1 SEHNR and CDR2 FQNEAQ (reference sequence). The CDR3 contains 15 residues. J lost 6 bases, V lost 4 bases, and 11 bases had no gene match. In nucleotides, the CDR3 is TGTGCCAGCAGCTGGTCCATGACAGGGGCGACCGAGCAGTACTTC. It translates to CASSWSMTGATEQYF.

The V gene is TRBV7-9, the J gene TRBJ2-2; D might be TRBD2 (5 bases). Germline CDR1 and CDR2: SEHNR and FQNEAQ (reference sequence). V lost 4 bases, J lost 2 bases, and 5 bases lay in between. This CDR3 is 13 amino acids long. The CDR3 DNA sequence: TGTGCCAGCAGCTCGGGAAACACCGGGGAGCTGTTTTTT. Translated, it gives CASSSGNTGELFF.

The J gene is TRBJ2-7, the V gene TRBV4-1; 10 bases agree with TRBD2. The CDR3 runs to 19 residues. J gave up 0 bases and V 1 base, and 12 bases lay outside the gene matches. Germline lookup yields CDR1 MGHRA and CDR2 YSYEKL. The CDR3 sequence: CASSQGFGLAGEGSYEQYF. The CDR3, as DNA: TGCGCCAGCAGCCAAGGTTTCGGGCTAGCGGGAGAAGGCTCCTACGAGCAGTACTTC.

The chain is built from TRBV2 and TRBJ2-1; 11 bases agree with TRBD1. V shed 6 bases, J shed 3 bases, and the junction held 4 bases outside the gene matches. This CDR3 has 15 amino acids. CDR1 and CDR2 (germline): SNHLY, FYNNEI. As DNA, the CDR3 is TGTGCCAGCAGGAAGGGACAGGGGGACTACAATGAGCAGTTCTTC. It translates to CASRKGQGDYNEQFF.

A word on this clone: Compared with germline, one end of the junction differs, possibly owing to a read error. The same CDR3 is also encoded by other DNA sequences in this sample. V usage is TRBV20-1 and J usage is TRBJ2-3; TRBD1 matches 10 bases. CDR3 length: 11 residues. Germline CDR1 is DFQATT and CDR2 is SNEGSKA (reference sequence). The DNA for the CDR3 is TGCAGTGCTGGACAGGGGGAGGCGCAGTACTTT. This sequence encodes CSAGQGEAQYF.

The V gene is TRBV5-4, the J gene TRBJ2-1; the D gene is possibly TRBD2 (6 bases). The V end lost 2 bases, the J end lost 7 bases, and 13 bases lay between the germline ends. Germline lookup yields CDR1 SGHNT and CDR2 YYREEE (reference sequence). CDR3 size: 14 residues. CDR3 sequence reads: CASSLWDSMNEQFF. The CDR3 bases are TGTGCCAGCAGCTTATGGGACTCTATGAATGAGCAGTTCTTC.

CDR3 DNA: TGTGCCAGCAGCTTAGCGAGGCAAAGCTCTGGAAACACCATATATTTT. It is translated as CASSLARQSSGNTIYF. The chain recombines TRBV7-9 with TRBJ1-3; D unresolved. Per germline, CDR1 SEHNR and CDR2 FQNEAQ (reference sequence). V lost 0 bases, J lost 0 bases, and 9 bases lay in between. The CDR3 runs to 16 residues.

This sequence joins TRBV6-5 and TRBJ2-1, with a weak D call TRBD1 (5 bases). V lost 5 bases and J lost 9, with 11 bases in between. The germline gives CDR1 MNHEY, CDR2 SVGAGI. This CDR3 has 12 amino acids. The DNA of the CDR3 is TGTGCCAGCAGTCGAAGAAGGGGTGAGCAGTTCTTC. Protein product: CASSRRRGEQFF.

The chain employs TRBV30 and TRBJ1-2; D unresolved. V lost 3 bases to trimming and J lost 6 bases, with 2 bases between them. The CDR3 has 9 residues. The germline V gene has CDR1 GTSNPN and CDR2 SVGIG (reference sequence). CDR3 nucleotides: TGTGCCTGGAGCAATGGCTACACCTTC. The encoded protein is CAWSNGYTF.

The chain uses TRBV18 and TRBJ2-1, with D maybe TRBD2 (7 bases). The germline V and J ends were trimmed by 4 bases and 6 bases, with 16 bases remaining between them. This CDR3 is 15 amino acids long. The germline V gene has CDR1 KGHSH and CDR2 LQKENI. CDR3 residues: CASSQQGGTLNEQFF. CDR3 nucleotides: TGTGCCAGCTCACAACAGGGAGGGACTCTCAATGAGCAGTTCTTC.

The CDR3 protein is CASSASGVMAKNIQYF. The CDR3 DNA is TGCGCCAGCAGCGCCAGCGGGGTCATGGCCAAAAACATTCAGTACTTC. The chain links TRBV5-1 to TRBJ2-4; 7 positions agree with TRBD2. Germline CDR1 reads SGHRS; CDR2 reads YFSETQ. The CDR3 runs to 16 residues. The V gene end was trimmed by 4 bases and the J gene end by 1 base; junction bases not matched to a gene: 8. The full variable domain, its missing parts supplied by reference TRBV5-1 and TRBJ2-4, is KAGVTQTPRYLIKTRGQQVTLSCSPISGHRSVSWYQQTPGQGLQFLFEYFSETQRNKGNFPGRFSGRQFSNSRSEMNVSTLELGDSALYLCASSASGVMAKNIQYFGAGTRLSVL.

This clone appeared once. This chain joins TRBV7-9 and TRBJ1-1, with D perhaps matching TRBD1 (5 bases). Germline CDR1 is SEHNR and CDR2 is FQNEAQ (reference sequence). The CDR3 has 15 amino acids. The V end was cut by 5 bases, the J end by 1 base, with 14 bases between. The CDR3 sequence: CASSAAGGKNTEAFF. CDR3 nucleotide sequence: TGTGCCAGCAGCGCTGCTGGGGGGAAGAACACTGAAGCTTTCTTT. Filled out from reference TRBV7-9 and TRBJ1-1, the complete variable domain reads DTGVSQNPRHKITKRGQNVTFRCDPISEHNRLYWYRQTLGQGPEFLTYFQNEAQLEKSRLLSDRFSAERPKGSFSTLEIQRTEQGDSAMYLCASSAAGGKNTEAFFGQGTRLTVV.

The chain has TRBV27 and TRBJ1-2; maybe TRBD1 (5 bases). Germline V gene sequence: CDR1 MNHEY, CDR2 SMNVEV (reference sequence). V gave up 7 bases and J gave up 10 bases, with 13 bases separating them. CDR3 size: 11 residues. Here the CDR3 DNA reads TGTGCCAGCAAGTTGTGGGGGGTCTACACCTTC. Its protein is CASKLWGVYTF.

The chain couples TRBV6-4 to TRBJ2-1; possible D gene TRBD2, 6 bases. The V and J ends lost 11 bases and 7 bases respectively, with 15 bases between them. Germline V gene sequence: CDR1 MRHNA, CDR2 SNTAGT. This CDR3 is 12 amino acids long. CDR3 in DNA: TGTGCCGGGACTGCGAGGGAGAATGAGCAGTTCTTC. Translation gives CAGTARENEQFF.